These T cell receptor beta chains were read from a single sample in a study of shared clonotypes between healthy human individuals. Sequenced by immunoSEQ multiplex PCR; TCRdb stores in-frame clones only, minus some. The data show some 2 million clones, with about 95% seen just once and approximately 1% held by the top ten. The sequenced sample consisted of naive CD8+ T cells sorted from blood. The receptors were sampled from a man younger than 30 in good health. Both conserved end residues are part of each CDR3. A D gene is named only where the DNA matches it firmly. Clone size is given for some rows only: seen once, a few or many times, or a class if the clone is expanded.

d_call	clone_size	v_call	j_call	cdr3_aa	cdr3_nt
.	.	TRBV4-3	TRBJ2-1	CASSQEGPGSLYNEQFF	TGCGCCAGCAGCCAAGAGGGTCCGGGATCCCTTTACAATGAGCAGTTCTTC
.	.	TRBV4-1	TRBJ1-2	CASSQVVGGGYTF	TGCGCCAGCAGCCAAGTTGTGGGGGGTGGCTACACCTTC
.	.	TRBV5-8	TRBJ2-5	CASSPPRVQKETQYF	TGTGCCAGCAGCCCTCCCAGGGTCCAGAAGGAGACCCAGTACTTC
TRBD1	few	TRBV27	TRBJ2-1	CASSLRDSLYNEQFF	TGTGCCAGCAGTTTACGGGACAGTCTCTACAATGAGCAGTTCTTC
.	.	TRBV30	TRBJ2-7	CAWSRYSYEQYF	TGTGCCTGGAGTAGATACTCCTACGAGCAGTACTTC
TRBD2	once	TRBV4-1	TRBJ2-5	CASSNLAGVGETQYF	TGCGCCAGCAGCAACCTAGCGGGAGTGGGCGAGACCCAGTACTTC
.	.	TRBV5-5	TRBJ2-7	CASSLLSSEGGPSYEQYF	TGTGCCAGCAGCTTACTGTCTTCTGAAGGGGGGCCCTCCTACGAGCAGTACTTC
TRBD2	.	TRBV13	TRBJ2-1	CASSLGLAGFEQFF	TGTGCCAGCAGCTTGGGACTAGCGGGGTTTGAGCAGTTCTTC
TRBD2	.	TRBV15	TRBJ2-3	CATRDGGGADTQYF	TGTGCCACCAGGGACGGCGGGGGTGCAGATACGCAGTATTTT
TRBD2	.	TRBV28	TRBJ2-1	CASSPSRTSGTYNEQFF	TGTGCCAGCAGTCCCTCCCGGACTAGCGGGACATACAATGAGCAGTTCTTC
TRBD1	once	TRBV9	TRBJ1-2	CASSVGTGGYYGYTF	TGTGCCAGCAGCGTAGGGACAGGGGGCTATTATGGCTACACCTTC
.	.	TRBV10-3	TRBJ2-7	CAISGDTLYEQYF	TGTGCCATCAGTGGGGACACACTCTACGAGCAGTACTTC
.	once	TRBV9	TRBJ1-2	CASSVGPGNNYGYTF	TGTGCCAGCAGCGTAGGACCAGGGAATAACTATGGCTACACCTTC
TRBD2	.	TRBV15	TRBJ2-3	CATSTSGGITDTQYF	TGTGCCACCAGCACTAGCGGGGGGATCACAGATACGCAGTATTTT
TRBD2	.	TRBV29-1	TRBJ2-5	CSVEVKDAGTSGGAETQYF	TGCAGCGTTGAAGTTAAAGACGCCGGGACTAGCGGGGGGGCGGAGACCCAGTACTTC
.	.	TRBV5-1	TRBJ2-1	CASSPQGHGGYNEQFF	TGCGCCAGCAGCCCACAGGGGCATGGGGGGTACAATGAGCAGTTCTTC
.	.	TRBV11-2	TRBJ1-2	CASSLVGRGDYGYTF	TGTGCCAGCAGCTTAGTTGGCAGGGGAGACTATGGCTACACCTTC
.	.	TRBV6-6	TRBJ1-2	CASSYSEAARYGYTF	TGTGCCAGCAGTTACTCCGAGGCTGCTAGATATGGCTACACCTTC
TRBD1	.	TRBV7-9	TRBJ2-7	CASSWGTGLYEQYF	TGTGCCAGCAGCTGGGGGACAGGCCTCTACGAGCAGTACTTC
TRBD1	.	TRBV7-8	TRBJ2-7	CASSPPDRVYEQYF	TGTGCCAGCAGCCCGCCAGACAGGGTCTACGAGCAGTACTTC
TRBD2	.	TRBV6-6	TRBJ2-1	CANSPSGLYNEQFF	TGTGCCAACTCTCCTAGCGGCCTATACAATGAGCAGTTCTTC
.	.	TRBV11-3	TRBJ2-1	CASSSGAVGAYNEQFF	TGTGCCAGCAGCTCCGGAGCTGTAGGGGCCTACAATGAGCAGTTCTTC
.	.	TRBV30	TRBJ2-5	CAWSFGYQETQYF	TGTGCCTGGAGTTTCGGTTACCAAGAGACCCAGTACTTC
TRBD2	.	TRBV19	TRBJ2-7	CASSFTGGPYEQYF	TGTGCCAGTAGCTTTACGGGAGGACCCTACGAGCAGTACTTC
TRBD1	.	TRBV7-3	TRBJ2-7	CASSPTGGKDEQYF	TGTGCCAGCAGCCCTACAGGGGGCAAGGACGAGCAGTACTTC
.	.	TRBV4-1	TRBJ2-1	CASSHPTGFDEQFF	TGCGCCAGCAGCCACCCCACAGGGTTCGATGAGCAGTTCTTC
TRBD1	.	TRBV19	TRBJ1-2	CASSIRDRHPGYGYTF	TGTGCCAGTAGTATTCGGGACAGGCACCCCGGGTATGGCTACACCTTC
.	.	TRBV23-1	TRBJ2-1	CASSQWRISNEQFF	TGCGCCAGCAGTCAATGGCGGATTTCCAATGAGCAGTTCTTC
TRBD1	.	TRBV7-9	TRBJ1-2	CASSLETQAGGTF	TGTGCCAGCAGCTTAGAAACGCAGGCAGGGGGCACCTTC
TRBD1	.	TRBV11-2	TRBJ2-7	CASSTRDREFYEQYF	TGTGCCAGCAGCACCCGGGACAGGGAGTTCTACGAGCAGTACTTC
.	.	TRBV4-1	TRBJ2-2	CASSQGGGTGRGTGELFF	TGCGCCAGCAGCCAAGGTGGCGGGACCGGTCGTGGGACCGGGGAGCTGTTTTTT